The 5 T cell receptor beta chains below come from one sample, sequenced in a study of blood T cell repertoires in COVID-19. The assay was immunoSEQ multiplex PCR, and TCRdb's table has in-frame clones only and misses some. The sample shows about 360,000 clones, roughly 88% of them seen only once. Sequenced input: PBMCs or T cells enriched from blood (not recorded which). The receptors originated from a woman aged 40 to 50 with acute COVID-19.

The CDR3 loop reads CASSPAPTRNTEAFF. In DNA form, the CDR3 reads TGTGCCAGCAGCCCCGCCCCCACACGGAACACTGAAGCTTTCTTT. The chain recombines TRBV13 with TRBJ1-1; D ambiguous. Per germline, CDR1 PRHDT and CDR2 FYEKMQ (reference sequence). V lost 5 bases and J 1 base, leaving 14 bases between the germline ends. This CDR3 has 15 residues. Supplemented by reference TRBV13 and TRBJ1-1, the full variable domain reads AAGVIQSPRHLIKEKRETATLKCYPIPRHDTVYWYQQGPGQDPQFLISFYEKMQSDKGSIPDRFSAQQFSDYHSELNMSSLELGDSALYFCASSPAPTRNTEAFFGQGTRLTVV.

The V gene is TRBV6-5, the J gene TRBJ1-1, with D possibly matching TRBD1 (5 bases). Germline V gene sequence: CDR1 MNHEY, CDR2 SVGAGI. CDR3 size: 14 residues. V lost 5 bases and J 5 bases, leaving 15 bases between the germline ends. CDR3 nucleotide sequence: TGTGCCAGCAGTCTACAGGAACGGGTTACTGAAGCTTTCTTT. Translating gives CASSLQERVTEAFF.

The chain couples TRBV18 to TRBJ2-7; no definite D call. Trimming shortened V by 0 bases and J by 4 bases, and 10 bases separated the two germline ends. The CDR3 sequence is 14 residues long. In germline, CDR1 is KGHSH, CDR2 LQKENI. The CDR3 nucleotides read TGTGCCAGCTCACCACCGACACTCTCATACGAGCAGTACTTC. Translating it yields CASSPPTLSYEQYF.

Details on this clone: Other DNA sequences in the same sample also yield this CDR3. The chain combines TRBV29-1 with TRBJ2-7; a weak D match, TRBD1 (5 bases). The germline gives CDR1 SQVTM, CDR2 ANQGSEA. The CDR3 is made up of 12 amino acids. V lost 7 bases to trimming and J lost 6 bases, with 16 bases between them. The CDR3 DNA follows: TGCAGCGCTCGCGGCCAGGGCGGCGAGCAGTACTTC. It is translated as CSARGQGGEQYF.

The rearrangement links TRBV30 to TRBJ1-3; no definite D call. This CDR3 comprises 14 residues. Germline CDR1 is GTSNPN and CDR2 is SVGIG (reference sequence). V dropped 1 base and J dropped 4 bases, with 11 bases sitting between them. The CDR3 here is CAWSEKRGGNTIYF. CDR3 bases: TGTGCCTGGAGTGAAAAGAGAGGAGGAAACACCATATATTTT.